This T cell receptor beta chain was recorded in a study of T-cell memory formation after mild COVID-19. Germline V gene sequence: CDR1 LGHNA, CDR2 YSLEER. V was clipped by 0 bases and J by 0 bases, with 10 bases between them. The CDR3 is 16 residues long. Study-wide points: The study found balanced CD4/CD8 in clones contracting day 15 to 85 and a CD4+ lean in later expanders.

Each CDR3 protein gets one entry after TCRdb re-called the 5' RACE reads with MiXCR. The table includes about 400,000 distinct CDR3 sequences, 13% to 15% detected once. Only a few counts were recorded for this clonotype. The antigen is undetermined. The sequenced material came from PBMCs or a T cell subset sorted from them (not recorded which). This clonotype was obtained from a man aged 18-30 years who had mild COVID-19 (a few samples of this study predate the infection). Cell type and time point are not known. The rearrangement joins TRBV4-3 to TRBJ2-3; D remains unclear. CDR3 residues: CASSQDVTPSTDTQYF. The CDR3 DNA reads TGCGCCAGCAGCCAAGACGTGACCCCTAGCACAGATACGCAGTATTTT.